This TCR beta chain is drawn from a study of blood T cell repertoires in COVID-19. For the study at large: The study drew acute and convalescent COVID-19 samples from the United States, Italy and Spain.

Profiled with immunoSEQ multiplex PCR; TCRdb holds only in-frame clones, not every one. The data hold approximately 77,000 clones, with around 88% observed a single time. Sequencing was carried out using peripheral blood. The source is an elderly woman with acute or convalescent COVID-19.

This CDR3 is CASSQGGRGNEQFF. CDR3 in DNA: TGCGCCAGCAGCCAAGGGGGCAGGGGCAATGAGCAGTTCTTC. The chain couples TRBV4-3 to TRBJ2-1; the D gene is possibly TRBD1 (6 bases). The V end was cut by 1 base, the J end by 6 bases, with 10 bases between. The germline V gene has CDR1 LGHNA and CDR2 YSLEER. This CDR3 spans 14 amino acids.